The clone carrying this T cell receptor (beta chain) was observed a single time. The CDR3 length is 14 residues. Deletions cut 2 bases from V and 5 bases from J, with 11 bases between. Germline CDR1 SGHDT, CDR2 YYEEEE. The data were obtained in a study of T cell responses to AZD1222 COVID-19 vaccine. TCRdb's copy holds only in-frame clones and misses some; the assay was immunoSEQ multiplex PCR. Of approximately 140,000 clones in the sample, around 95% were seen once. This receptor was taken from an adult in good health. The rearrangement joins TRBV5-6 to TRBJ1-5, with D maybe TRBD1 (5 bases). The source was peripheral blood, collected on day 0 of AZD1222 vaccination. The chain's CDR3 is CASSFFRGDQPQHF. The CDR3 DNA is TGTGCCAGCAGCTTCTTCCGGGGCGATCAGCCCCAGCATTTT.